This is a list of T cell receptor beta chains from one sample in a study of CD8 T cells in Susac syndrome. TCRdb re-derived calls from the immunoSEQ multiplex PCR reads in MiXCR, one entry per CDR3 protein. The sample has about 82,000 distinct CDR3 sequences, around 96% seen once. The sequenced sample was CD8+ T cells from PBMCs. Receptor source: a human donor with Susac syndrome. Both conserved end residues are part of each CDR3. The D gene is left open where the match is weak. A clone size is listed for some rows: how often the clone was seen (once, few, many), or a class if it is expanded.

V	length	D	J	size	DNA	CDR3
TRBV20-1	14	TRBD1	TRBJ1-1	-	TGCAGTGCTAGAACAGGGGGTGGGAACACTGAAGCTTTCTTT	CSARTGGGNTEAFF
TRBV5-6	12	-	TRBJ2-5	-	TGTGCCAGCAGCTTAAGGGGAGAGACCCAGTACTTC	CASSLRGETQYF
TRBV20-1	13	TRBD1	TRBJ1-1	-	TGCAGTGCTACAACAGGGGGGAGCACTGAAGCTTTCTTT	CSATTGGSTEAFF
TRBV20-1	14	TRBD2	TRBJ2-3	-	TGCAGGGCTTTGGGGCGGGGGGAAACAGATACGCAGTATTTT	CRALGRGETDTQYF
TRBV20-1	10	-	TRBJ2-1	-	TGCAGTGCTACCTTCAATGAGCAGTTCTTC	CSATFNEQFF
TRBV7-2	14	-	TRBJ2-3	-	TGTGCCAGCAGCTCTCCCGTAGCCCCAGATACGCAGTATTTT	CASSSPVAPDTQYF
TRBV28	15	-	TRBJ2-1	-	TGTGCCAGCAGGGATCGGGACTCAGCGTACAATGAGCAGTTCTTC	CASRDRDSAYNEQFF
TRBV12-3/TRBV12-4	14	TRBD1	TRBJ1-5	-	TGTGCCAGCACCGGGACAGCCGTTAATCAGCCCCAGCATTTT	CASTGTAVNQPQHF
TRBV29-1	13	-	TRBJ1-1	-	TGCAGCGTGCTTGCCGGACAAGTGGCTGAAGCTTTCTTT	CSVLAGQVAEAFF
TRBV24-1	13	-	TRBJ2-3	once	TGTGCCACCAGTGATGCTGACACAGATACGCAGTATTTT	CATSDADTDTQYF
TRBV6-5	14	-	TRBJ1-1	-	TGTGCCAGCAGGATCGAGGCGGGGGGGACTGAAGCTTTCTTT	CASRIEAGGTEAFF
TRBV12-3/TRBV12-4	13	-	TRBJ2-7	-	TGTGCCAGCAGTTTACACGGCGTGGAGGAGCAGTACTTC	CASSLHGVEEQYF
TRBV28	17	TRBD2	TRBJ2-3	-	TGTGCCAGCAGTTTAATGGGAGCGGGGCCACGTACTGGTACGCAGTATTTT	CASSLMGAGPRTGTQYF
TRBV7-9	11	-	TRBJ2-7	once	TGTGCCAGCAGCATAAATTACGAGCAGTACTTC	CASSINYEQYF
TRBV29-1	11	-	TRBJ2-3	-	TGCAGCGCCCACCCCACAGATACGCAGTATTTT	CSAHPTDTQYF
TRBV2	15	TRBD2	TRBJ2-5	-	TGTGCCAGCAGTGAGCCCCTAGCGGGGCAAGAGACCCAGTACTTC	CASSEPLAGQETQYF
TRBV12-5	14	-	TRBJ2-1	-	TGTGCTAGTGGCTGGCGGGACAGTTACAATGAGCAGTTCTTC	CASGWRDSYNEQFF
TRBV12-3/TRBV12-4	13	TRBD1	TRBJ1-2	-	TGTGCCAGCAGAACTTCAGGGGGAGGTGGCTACACCTTC	CASRTSGGGGYTF
TRBV20-1	13	TRBD2	TRBJ2-2	-	TGCAGTGCCAGGCGGGGGAGCACCGGGGAGCTGTTTTTT	CSARRGSTGELFF
TRBV20-1	14	-	TRBJ2-7	-	TGCAGTGCTGCCCAGTACAGGGATTCCTACGAGCAGTACTTC	CSAAQYRDSYEQYF